Sequencing of this T cell receptor (beta chain) was carried out in a study of T cell repertoires in ileal Crohn's disease. Study information: Patients had a median approximately 8-year disease duration, and approximately 36% were active smokers.

Points from the study as a whole: Compared with non-smokers, active smokers at surgery showed more clonal expansions.

As to this clone: Its antigen is unidentified.

The CDR3 runs 14 residues. V dropped 4 bases and J dropped 4 bases, with 11 bases sitting between them. Germline V gene lookup returns CDR1 SNHLY and CDR2 FYNNEI. Sample time point: neoterminal ileum biopsy at postoperative endoscopy, about 6 months after surgery. Per sample, approximately 540 nanograms of biopsy DNA were TCRB immunosequenced. TCRdb keeps only in-frame clones here, not all; method: immunoSEQ multiplex PCR. The data contain some 16,000 clones, about three quarters of them singletons. The source is an adult with Crohn's disease. The sequenced sample consisted of ileal tissue. The chain recombines TRBV2 with TRBJ1-5, with D perhaps TRBD1 (5 bases). The CDR3 spells CASSAARVNQPQHF. CDR3 in DNA: TGTGCCAGCAGTGCCGCCAGGGTAAATCAGCCCCAGCATTTT.